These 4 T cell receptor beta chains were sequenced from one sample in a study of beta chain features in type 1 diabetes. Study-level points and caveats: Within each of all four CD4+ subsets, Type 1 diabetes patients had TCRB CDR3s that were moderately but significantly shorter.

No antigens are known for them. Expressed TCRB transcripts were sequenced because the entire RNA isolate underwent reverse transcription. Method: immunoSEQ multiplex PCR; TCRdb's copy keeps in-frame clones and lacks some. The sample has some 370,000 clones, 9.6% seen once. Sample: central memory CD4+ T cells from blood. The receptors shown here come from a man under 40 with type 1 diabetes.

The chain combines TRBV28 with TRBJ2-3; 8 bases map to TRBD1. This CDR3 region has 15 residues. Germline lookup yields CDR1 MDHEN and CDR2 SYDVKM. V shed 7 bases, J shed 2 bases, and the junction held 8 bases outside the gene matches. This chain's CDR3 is CASTPQGGPTDTQYF. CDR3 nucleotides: TGTGCCAGCACCCCACAGGGGGGCCCCACAGATACGCAGTATTTT.

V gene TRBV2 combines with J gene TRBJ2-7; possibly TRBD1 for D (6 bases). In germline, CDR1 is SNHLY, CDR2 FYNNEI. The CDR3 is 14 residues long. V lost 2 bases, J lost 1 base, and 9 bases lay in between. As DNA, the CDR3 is TGTGCCAGCAGTGAAAGCCAGGGGTCCTACGAGCAGTACTTC. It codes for CASSESQGSYEQYF. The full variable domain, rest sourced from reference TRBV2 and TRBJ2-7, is EPEVTQTPSHQVTQMGQEVILRCVPISNHLYFYWYRQILGQKVEFLVSFYNNEISEKSEIFDDQFSVERPDGSNFTLKIRSTKLEDSAMYFCASSESQGSYEQYFGPGTRLTVT.

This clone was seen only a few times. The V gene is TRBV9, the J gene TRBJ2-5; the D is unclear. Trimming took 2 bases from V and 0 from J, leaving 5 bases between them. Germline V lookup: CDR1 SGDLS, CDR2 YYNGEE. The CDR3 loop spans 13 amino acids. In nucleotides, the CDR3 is TGTGCCAGCAGCGTCCTGTACCAAGAGACCCAGTACTTC. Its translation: CASSVLYQETQYF.

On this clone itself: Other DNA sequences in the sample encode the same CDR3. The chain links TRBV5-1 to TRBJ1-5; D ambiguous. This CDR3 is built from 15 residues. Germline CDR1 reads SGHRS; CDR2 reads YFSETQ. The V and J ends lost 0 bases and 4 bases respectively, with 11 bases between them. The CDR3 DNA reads TGCGCCAGCAGCTTGGCCGGGGAGACAAATCAGCCCCAGCATTTT. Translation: CASSLAGETNQPQHF.